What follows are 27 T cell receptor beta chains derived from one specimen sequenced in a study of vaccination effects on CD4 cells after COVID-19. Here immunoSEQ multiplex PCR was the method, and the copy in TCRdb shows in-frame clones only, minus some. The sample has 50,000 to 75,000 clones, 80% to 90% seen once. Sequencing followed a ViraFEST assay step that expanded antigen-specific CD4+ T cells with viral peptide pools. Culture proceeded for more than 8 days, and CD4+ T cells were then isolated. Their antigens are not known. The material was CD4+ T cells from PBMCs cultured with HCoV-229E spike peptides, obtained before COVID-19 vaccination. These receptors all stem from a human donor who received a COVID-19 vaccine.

The CDR3 DNA sequence: TGTGCCAGCGCTTTACTACAGGCGAGGGGTGAAAAACTGTTTTTT. Encoded protein: CASALLQARGEKLFF. The chain uses TRBV2 and TRBJ1-4, with D possibly being TRBD1 (5 bases). The CDR3 has 15 residues. Per the germline V gene, CDR1 is SNHLY and CDR2 is FYNNEI. The germline V and J ends were trimmed by 8 bases and 7 bases, with 20 bases remaining between them. The whole variable domain, remainder taken from reference TRBV2 and TRBJ1-4, is EPEVTQTPSHQVTQMGQEVILRCVPISNHLYFYWYRQILGQKVEFLVSFYNNEISEKSEIFDDQFSVERPDGSNFTLKIRSTKLEDSAMYFCASALLQARGEKLFFGSGTQLSVL.

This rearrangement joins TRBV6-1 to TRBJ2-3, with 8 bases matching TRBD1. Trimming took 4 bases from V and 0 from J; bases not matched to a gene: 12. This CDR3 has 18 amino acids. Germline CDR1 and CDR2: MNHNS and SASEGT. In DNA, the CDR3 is TGTGCCAGCAGTGCTCGCAGGGGGCGCTTTGCTAGCACAGATACGCAGTATTTT. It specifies CASSARRGRFASTDTQYF.

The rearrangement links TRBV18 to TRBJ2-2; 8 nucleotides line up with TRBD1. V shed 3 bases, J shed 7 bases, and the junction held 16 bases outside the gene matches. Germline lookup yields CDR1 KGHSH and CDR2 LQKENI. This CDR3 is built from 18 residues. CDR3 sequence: CASSPPPDRGIRDGELFF. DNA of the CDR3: TGTGCCAGCTCACCGCCCCCCGACAGGGGCATAAGGGACGGGGAGCTGTTTTTT.

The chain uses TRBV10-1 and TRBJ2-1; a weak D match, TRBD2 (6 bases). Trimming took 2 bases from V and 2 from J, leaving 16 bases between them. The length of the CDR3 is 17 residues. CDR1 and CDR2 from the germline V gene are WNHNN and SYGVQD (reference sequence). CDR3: CASSEVGLGRTYNEQFF. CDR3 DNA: TGCGCCAGCAGTGAGGTGGGACTCGGGCGAACCTACAATGAGCAGTTCTTC.

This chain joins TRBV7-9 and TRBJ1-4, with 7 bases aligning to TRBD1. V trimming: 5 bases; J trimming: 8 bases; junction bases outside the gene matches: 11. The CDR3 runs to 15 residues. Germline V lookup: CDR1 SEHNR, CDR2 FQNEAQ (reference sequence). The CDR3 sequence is CASSPLGDSFEKLFF. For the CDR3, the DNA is TGTGCCAGCAGCCCCCTCGGGGACAGTTTCGAAAAACTGTTTTTT.

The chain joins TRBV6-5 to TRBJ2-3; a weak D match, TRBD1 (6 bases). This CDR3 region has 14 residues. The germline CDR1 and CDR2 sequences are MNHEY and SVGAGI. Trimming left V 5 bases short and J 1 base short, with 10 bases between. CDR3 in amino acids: CASSRDTGTDTQYF. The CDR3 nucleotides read TGTGCCAGCAGTCGGGACACTGGCACAGATACGCAGTATTTT.

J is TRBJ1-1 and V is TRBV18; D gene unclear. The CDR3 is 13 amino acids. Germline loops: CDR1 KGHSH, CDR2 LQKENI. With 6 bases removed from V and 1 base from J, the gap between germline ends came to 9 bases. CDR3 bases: TGTGCCAGCTCCCCAGCGTGGAACACTGAAGCTTTCTTT. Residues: CASSPAWNTEAFF. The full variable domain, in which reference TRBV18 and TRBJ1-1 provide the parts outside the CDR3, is NAGVMQNPRHLVRRRGQEARLRCSPMKGHSHVYWYRQLPEEGLKFMVYLQKENIIDESGMPKERFSAEFPKEGPSILRIQQVVRGDSAAYFCASSPAWNTEAFFGQGTRLTVV.

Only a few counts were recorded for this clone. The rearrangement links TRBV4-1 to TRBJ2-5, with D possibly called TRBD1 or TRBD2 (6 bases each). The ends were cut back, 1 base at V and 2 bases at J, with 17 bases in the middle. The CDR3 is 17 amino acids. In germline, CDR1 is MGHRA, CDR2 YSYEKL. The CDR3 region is CASSQVLTRGRQETQYF. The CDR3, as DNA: TGCGCCAGCAGCCAAGTATTGACCCGGGGGCGACAAGAGACCCAGTACTTC.

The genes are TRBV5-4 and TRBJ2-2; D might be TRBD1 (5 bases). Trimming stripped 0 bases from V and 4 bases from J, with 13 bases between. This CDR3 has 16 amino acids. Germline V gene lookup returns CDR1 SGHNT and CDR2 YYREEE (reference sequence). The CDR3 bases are TGTGCCAGCAGCTTGGCCTTAACAGGTGGCACCGGGGAGCTGTTTTTT. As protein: CASSLALTGGTGELFF.

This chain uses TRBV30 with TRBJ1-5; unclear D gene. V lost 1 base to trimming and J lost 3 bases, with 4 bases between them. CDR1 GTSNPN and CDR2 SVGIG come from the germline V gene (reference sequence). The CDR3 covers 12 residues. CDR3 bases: TGTGCCTGGAGTGGGAACAATCAGCCCCAGCATTTT. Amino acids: CAWSGNNQPQHF.

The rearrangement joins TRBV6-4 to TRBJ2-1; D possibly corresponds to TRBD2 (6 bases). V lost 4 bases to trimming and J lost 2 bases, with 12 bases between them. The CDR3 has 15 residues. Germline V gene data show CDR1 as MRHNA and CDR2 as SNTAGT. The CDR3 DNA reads TGTGCCAGCAGTGGGGTAGCGGCCCCCTACAATGAGCAGTTCTTC. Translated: CASSGVAAPYNEQFF.

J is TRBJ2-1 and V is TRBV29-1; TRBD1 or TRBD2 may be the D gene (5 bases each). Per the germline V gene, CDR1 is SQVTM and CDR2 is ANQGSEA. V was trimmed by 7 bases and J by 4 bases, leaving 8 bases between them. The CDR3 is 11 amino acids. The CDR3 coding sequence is TGCAGCGGGGACGGTTACAATGAGCAGTTCTTC. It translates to CSGDGYNEQFF.

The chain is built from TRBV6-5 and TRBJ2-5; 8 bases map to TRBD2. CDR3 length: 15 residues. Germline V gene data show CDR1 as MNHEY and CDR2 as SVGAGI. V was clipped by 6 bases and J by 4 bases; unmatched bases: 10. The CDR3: CASRGGTGGRETQYF. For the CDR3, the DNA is TGTGCCAGCAGAGGGGGAACGGGGGGGAGAGAGACCCAGTACTTC.

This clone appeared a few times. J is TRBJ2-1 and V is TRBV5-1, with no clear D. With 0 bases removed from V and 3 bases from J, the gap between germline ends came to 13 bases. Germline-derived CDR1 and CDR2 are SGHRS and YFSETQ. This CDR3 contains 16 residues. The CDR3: CASSLEGGLRYNEQFF. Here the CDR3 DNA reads TGCGCCAGCAGCTTGGAGGGTGGGTTGCGCTACAATGAGCAGTTCTTC. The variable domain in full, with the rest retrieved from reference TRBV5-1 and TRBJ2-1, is KAGVTQTPRYLIKTRGQQVTLSCSPISGHRSVSWYQQTPGQGLQFLFEYFSETQRNKGNFPGRFSGRQFSNSRSEMNVSTLELGDSALYLCASSLEGGLRYNEQFFGPGTRLTVL.

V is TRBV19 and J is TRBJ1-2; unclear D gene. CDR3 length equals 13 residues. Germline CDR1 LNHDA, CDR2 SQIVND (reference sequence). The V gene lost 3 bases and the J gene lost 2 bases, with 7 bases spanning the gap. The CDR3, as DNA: TGTGCCAGTAGTATTGCAGGAAACTATGGCTACACCTTC. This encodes CASSIAGNYGYTF.

The CDR3 spells CASSFTGGAGANVLTF. The CDR3 coding sequence is TGTGCCAGCAGCTTCACAGGGGGCGCTGGGGCCAACGTCCTGACTTTC. The V gene is TRBV7-3, the J gene TRBJ2-6; 9 bases match TRBD1. This CDR3 contains 16 residues. Trimming took 3 bases from V and 2 from J; bases not matched to a gene: 2. CDR1 and CDR2 from the germline V gene are SGHTA and FQGTGA. The variable domain in full, with the rest retrieved from reference TRBV7-3 and TRBJ2-6, is GAGVSQTPSNKVTEKGKYVELRCDPISGHTALYWYRQSLGQGPEFLIYFQGTGAADDSGLPNDRFFAVRPEGSVSTLKIQRTERGDSAVYLCASSFTGGAGANVLTFGAGSRLTVL.

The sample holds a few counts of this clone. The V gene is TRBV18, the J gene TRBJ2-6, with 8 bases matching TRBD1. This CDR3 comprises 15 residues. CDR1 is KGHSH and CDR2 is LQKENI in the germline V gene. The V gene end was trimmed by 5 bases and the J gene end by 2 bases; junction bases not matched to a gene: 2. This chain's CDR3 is CASSGQGAGANVLTF. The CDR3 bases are TGTGCCAGCTCAGGACAGGGTGCTGGGGCCAACGTCCTGACTTTC.

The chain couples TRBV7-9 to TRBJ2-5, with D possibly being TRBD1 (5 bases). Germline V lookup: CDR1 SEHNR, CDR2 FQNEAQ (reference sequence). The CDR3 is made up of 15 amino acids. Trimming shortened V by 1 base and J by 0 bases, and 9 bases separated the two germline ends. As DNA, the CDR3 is TGTGCCAGCAGCTTAGAAGGGGTGTACCAAGAGACCCAGTACTTC. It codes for CASSLEGVYQETQYF.

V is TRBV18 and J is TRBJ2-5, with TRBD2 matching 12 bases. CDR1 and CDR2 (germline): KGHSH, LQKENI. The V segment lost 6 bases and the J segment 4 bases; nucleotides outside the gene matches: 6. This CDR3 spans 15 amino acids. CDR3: CASSPGLAGIETQYF. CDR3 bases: TGTGCCAGCTCGCCAGGACTAGCGGGGATAGAGACCCAGTACTTC.

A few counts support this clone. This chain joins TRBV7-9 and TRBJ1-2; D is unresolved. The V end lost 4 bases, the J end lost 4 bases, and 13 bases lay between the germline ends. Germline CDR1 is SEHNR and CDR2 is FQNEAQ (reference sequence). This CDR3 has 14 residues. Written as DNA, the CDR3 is TGTGCCAGCAGCTCCCGGGCCTCTTCCTATGGCTACACCTTC. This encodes CASSSRASSYGYTF.

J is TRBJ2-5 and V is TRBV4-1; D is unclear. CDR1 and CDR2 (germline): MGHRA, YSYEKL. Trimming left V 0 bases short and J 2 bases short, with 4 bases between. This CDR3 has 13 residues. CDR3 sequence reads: CASSQEGQETQYF. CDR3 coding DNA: TGCGCCAGCAGCCAAGAAGGACAAGAGACCCAGTACTTC.

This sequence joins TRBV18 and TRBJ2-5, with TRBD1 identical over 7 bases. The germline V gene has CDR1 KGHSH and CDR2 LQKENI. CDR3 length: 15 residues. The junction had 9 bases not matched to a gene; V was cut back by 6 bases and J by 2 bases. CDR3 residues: CASSLGTAQQETQYF. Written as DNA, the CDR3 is TGTGCCAGCTCTCTAGGGACAGCTCAACAAGAGACCCAGTACTTC.

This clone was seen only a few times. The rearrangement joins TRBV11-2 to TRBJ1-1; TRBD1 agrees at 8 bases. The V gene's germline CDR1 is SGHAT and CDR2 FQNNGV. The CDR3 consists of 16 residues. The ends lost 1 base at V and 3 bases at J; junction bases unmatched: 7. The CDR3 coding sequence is TGTGCCAGCAGCTTAGTAGAGGGACAGGACTACACTGAAGCTTTCTTT. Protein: CASSLVEGQDYTEAFF. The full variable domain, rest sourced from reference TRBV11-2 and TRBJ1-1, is EAGVAQSPRYKIIEKRQSVAFWCNPISGHATLYWYQQILGQGPKLLIQFQNNGVVDDSQLPKDRFSAERLKGVDSTLKIQPAKLEDSAVYLCASSLVEGQDYTEAFFGQGTRLTVV.

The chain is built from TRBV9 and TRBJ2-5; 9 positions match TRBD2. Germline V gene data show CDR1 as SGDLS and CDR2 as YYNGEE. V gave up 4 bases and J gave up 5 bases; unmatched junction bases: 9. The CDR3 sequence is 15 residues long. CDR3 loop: CASSSRGTSSETQYF. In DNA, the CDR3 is TGTGCCAGCAGCTCCCGGGGGACTAGCAGCGAGACCCAGTACTTC.

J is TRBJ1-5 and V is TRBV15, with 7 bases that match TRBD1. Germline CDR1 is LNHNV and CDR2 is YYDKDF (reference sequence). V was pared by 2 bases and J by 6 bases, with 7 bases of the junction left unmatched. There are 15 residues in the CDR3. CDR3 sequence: CATSRQTGDLQPQHF. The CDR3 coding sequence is TGTGCCACCAGCAGACAAACAGGGGATCTTCAGCCCCAGCATTTT.

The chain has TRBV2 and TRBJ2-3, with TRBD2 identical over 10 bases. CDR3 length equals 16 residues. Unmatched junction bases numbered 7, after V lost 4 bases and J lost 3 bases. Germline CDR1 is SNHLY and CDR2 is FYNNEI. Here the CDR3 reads CASSGRSGGGTDTQYF. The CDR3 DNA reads TGTGCCAGCAGTGGAAGAAGCGGGGGGGGTACAGATACGCAGTATTTT.

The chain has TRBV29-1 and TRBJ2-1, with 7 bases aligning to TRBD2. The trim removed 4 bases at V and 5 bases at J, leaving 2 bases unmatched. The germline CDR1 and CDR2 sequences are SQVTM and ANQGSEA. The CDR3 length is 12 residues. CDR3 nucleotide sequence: TGCAGCGTTGTCGGGGGGAACAATGAGCAGTTCTTC. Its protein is CSVVGGNNEQFF.